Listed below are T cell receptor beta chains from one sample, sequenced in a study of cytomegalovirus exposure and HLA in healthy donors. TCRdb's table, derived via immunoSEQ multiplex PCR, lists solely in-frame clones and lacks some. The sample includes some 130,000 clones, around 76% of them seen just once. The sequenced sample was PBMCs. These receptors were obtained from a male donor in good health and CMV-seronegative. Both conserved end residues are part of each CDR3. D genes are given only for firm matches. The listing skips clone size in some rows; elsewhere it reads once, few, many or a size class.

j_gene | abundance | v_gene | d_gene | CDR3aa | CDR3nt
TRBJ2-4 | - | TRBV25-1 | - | CASSDGGNKNIQYF | TGTGCCAGCAGTGATGGGGGGAACAAAAACATTCAGTACTTC
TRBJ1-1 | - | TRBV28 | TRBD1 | CASSNLQGADDTEAFF | TGTGCCAGCAGTAACCTACAGGGGGCAGATGACACTGAAGCTTTCTTT
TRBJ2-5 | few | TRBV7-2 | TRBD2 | CASSPGLAGLRETQYF | TGTGCCAGCAGTCCGGGACTAGCGGGTCTCCGAGAGACCCAGTACTTC
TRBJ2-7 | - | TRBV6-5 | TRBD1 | CATYRGYEQYF | TGTGCCACCTACAGGGGATACGAGCAGTACTTC
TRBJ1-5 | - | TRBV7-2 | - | CASSLDSNQPQHF | TGTGCCAGCAGCTTAGACTCAAATCAGCCCCAGCATTTT
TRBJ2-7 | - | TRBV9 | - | CASSVGDKSYEQYF | TGTGCCAGCAGCGTAGGGGACAAGAGCTACGAGCAGTACTTC
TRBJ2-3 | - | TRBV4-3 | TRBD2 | CASSQDWGVAGGFSTDTQYF | TGCGCCAGCAGCCAAGACTGGGGCGTGGCGGGGGGTTTTAGCACAGATACGCAGTATTTT
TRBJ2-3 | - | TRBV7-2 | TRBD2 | CASSLGASGSGTDTQYF | TGTGCCAGCAGCTTAGGAGCTAGCGGGAGTGGAACAGATACGCAGTATTTT
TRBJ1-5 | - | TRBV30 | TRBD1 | CAWSARGTGDNQPQHF | TGTGCCTGGAGTGCCCGAGGGACAGGGGACAATCAGCCCCAGCATTTT
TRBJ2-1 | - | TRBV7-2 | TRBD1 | CASSLGMDRAPSMYEQFF | TGTGCCAGCAGCTTAGGGATGGACAGGGCACCCTCAATGTATGAGCAGTTCTTC
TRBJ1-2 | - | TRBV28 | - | CASSLSPDRNYGYTF | TGCGCCAGCAGTTTATCCCCGGACAGAAACTATGGCTACACCTTC
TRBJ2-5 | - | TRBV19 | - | CASSIGSGETQYF | TGTGCCAGTAGTATAGGGTCAGGAGAGACCCAGTACTTC
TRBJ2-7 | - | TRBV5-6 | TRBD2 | CASSPPGTSGDEQYF | TGTGCCAGCAGCCCACCCGGGACTAGCGGGGACGAGCAGTACTTC
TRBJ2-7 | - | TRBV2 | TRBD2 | CASSRGLAGGWYEQYF | TGTGCCAGCAGTCGCGGACTAGCGGGAGGGTGGTACGAGCAGTACTTC
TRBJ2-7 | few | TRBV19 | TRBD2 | CASTPAGGYEQYF | TGTGCCAGTACCCCAGCGGGGGGTTACGAGCAGTACTTC
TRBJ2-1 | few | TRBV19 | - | CASSMRSGYNEQFF | TGTGCCAGTAGTATGAGGTCGGGCTACAATGAGCAGTTCTTC
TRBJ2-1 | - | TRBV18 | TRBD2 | CASSPTPGLAGLNDNEQFF | TGTGCCAGCTCACCAACCCCGGGACTAGCGGGGCTCAACGACAATGAGCAGTTCTTC
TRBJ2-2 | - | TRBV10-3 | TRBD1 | CAISAGTGVNTGELFF | TGTGCCATCAGTGCCGGGACAGGGGTCAACACCGGGGAGCTGTTTTTT
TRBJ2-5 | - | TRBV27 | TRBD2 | CASSLYLAGVETQYF | TGTGCCAGCAGTTTGTACCTAGCGGGAGTAGAGACCCAGTACTTC
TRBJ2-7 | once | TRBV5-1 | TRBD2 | CASSLGTSGYYEQYF | TGCGCCAGCAGCCTAGGGACTAGCGGGTATTACGAGCAGTACTTC
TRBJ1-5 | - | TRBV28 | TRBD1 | CASSLRGWRGRYSNQPQHF | TGTGCCAGCAGTTTAAGAGGGTGGAGGGGGCGGTATAGCAATCAGCCCCAGCATTTT
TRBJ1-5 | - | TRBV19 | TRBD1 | CASSTGQGSNQPQHF | TGTGCCAGTAGTACGGGACAGGGGAGCAATCAGCCCCAGCATTTT
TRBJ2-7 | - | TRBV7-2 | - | CASSPRGIVALYEQYF | TGTGCCAGCAGCCCTAGAGGAATAGTGGCCCTCTACGAGCAGTACTTC
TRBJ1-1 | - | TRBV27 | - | CASSSQGSNTEAFF | TGTGCCAGCAGTTCACAGGGAAGTAACACTGAAGCTTTCTTT
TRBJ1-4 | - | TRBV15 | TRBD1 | CATSRDARDREWKLFF | TGTGCCACCAGCAGAGATGCCCGGGACAGGGAATGGAAACTGTTTTTT
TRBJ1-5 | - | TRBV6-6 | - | CASNQWASGGQPQHF | TGTGCCAGCAACCAATGGGCCTCGGGAGGTCAGCCCCAGCATTTT
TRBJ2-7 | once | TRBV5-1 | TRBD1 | CASSLDRGSYEQYF | TGCGCCAGCAGCTTGGACAGGGGATCCTACGAGCAGTACTTC
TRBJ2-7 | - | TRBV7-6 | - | CASREGTLSSYEQYF | TGTGCCAGCAGGGAAGGGACTCTCTCCTCCTACGAGCAGTACTTC